This TCR beta chain was obtained from a study of technical replicates of blood from a few donors. Clones were sequenced by immunoSEQ multiplex PCR, and TCRdb holds only the in-frame ones, with some missing. The sample has 65,000 to 85,000 clones; around 94% are singletons. The CDR3 is 14 residues long. CDR1 is SQVTM, CDR2 ANQGSEA, per germline. V lost 6 bases, J lost 1 base, and 14 bases lay in between. The rearrangement uses TRBV29-1 and TRBJ2-3; a weak D match, TRBD2 (6 bases). The receptor was derived from a human donor in good health. Source material: T cells isolated from PBMCs. CDR3 residues: CSVLGGEGTDTQYF. CDR3 nucleotides: TGCAGCGTCCTCGGGGGAGAAGGCACAGATACGCAGTATTTT.